The 32 T cell receptor beta chains below all came from one sample that was sequenced in a study of T cell repertoires in cytomegalovirus infection. These receptors have no known antigen. Using its own MiXCR run on the reads, TCRdb lists one record per CDR3 protein. The profile shows 830,000 or so distinct CDR3 sequences, approximately 29% of them singletons. Sample: cultured CD8+ T cells from PBMCs, taken from culture after CMV antigen stimulation. The source is a human donor in good health (CMV status not recorded). Some clones in this sample may be carry-over from other donors' samples.

The chain recombines TRBV7-2 with TRBJ2-1; maybe TRBD1 (5 bases). V lost 5 bases to trimming and J lost 9 bases, with 11 bases between them. Germline loops: CDR1 SGHTA, CDR2 FQGNSA. The CDR3 covers 12 residues. The DNA for the CDR3 is TGTGCCAGCAGCGCCAGGGTAGCTGAGCAGTTCTTC. Translating gives CASSARVAEQFF.

In its sample, this clonotype was seen many times. The V gene is TRBV7-7, the J gene TRBJ1-6; D unresolved. From germline, CDR1 is SSHAT and CDR2 FNYEAQ (reference sequence). This CDR3 is built from 10 residues. The CDR3 DNA reads as TGTGCTAGACCTTCGGCACCCCTCCACTTT. Protein: CARPSAPLHF.

As concerns this clonotype: An end of the junction does not agree with germline; a read error may underlie this. The rearrangement uses TRBV7-3 and TRBJ2-3; TRBD2 aligns across 8 bases. Germline V gives CDR1 SGHTA, CDR2 FQGTGA. This CDR3 contains 12 residues. CDR3 protein: CASSWGLAGPLF. DNA of the CDR3: TGTGCCAGCAGCTGGGGCTTAGCGGGACCCCTTTTT.

This clonotype was counted many times. The V call is TRBV19, the J call TRBJ1-1; 7 bases agree with TRBD1. CDR1 is LNHDA, CDR2 SQIVND, per germline (reference sequence). V lost 3 bases and J lost 8; bases outside the gene matches: 3. This CDR3 comprises 12 residues. The CDR3 nucleotides read TGTGCCAGTAGTATTGGGACAGCGGAAGCTTTCTTT. Its translation: CASSIGTAEAFF.

The V and J genes are TRBV12-3 or TRBV12-4 and TRBJ1-1; D is perhaps TRBD1 (5 bases). The CDR3 spans 13 residues. Trimming took off 6 bases at V and 1 base at J, with 9 bases between the two ends. The chain's CDR3 is CASREGQNTEAFF. The CDR3 DNA reads as TGTGCCAGCAGGGAGGGGCAGAACACTGAAGCTTTCTTT.

As DNA, the CDR3 is TGCGCCAGCAGCCAAGATTTGGGGGGGGCCCGTATAGATACGCAGTATTTT. This encodes CASSQDLGGARIDTQYF. The chain recombines TRBV4-3 with TRBJ2-3, with D possibly being TRBD2 (7 bases). The CDR3 extends over 17 amino acids. V shed 0 bases and J shed 5 bases, with 18 bases lying between them. CDR1 is LGHNA, CDR2 YSLEER, per germline.

This clonotype has only a few counts. The chain uses TRBV5-6 and TRBJ1-2; 8 nucleotides line up with TRBD1. V was clipped by 3 bases and J by 7 bases; unmatched bases: 14. Germline V gene data show CDR1 as SGHDT and CDR2 as YYEEEE. The CDR3 totals 16 residues. CDR3 loop: CASSSTGTGGRGGYTF. For the CDR3, the DNA is TGTGCCAGCAGCTCAACCGGGACAGGAGGGAGGGGTGGCTACACCTTC.

This clonotype was found a few times. The chain is built from TRBV6-1 and TRBJ1-5; TRBD1 matches at 7 bases. Germline V CDR1 and CDR2: MNHNS, SASEGT. This CDR3 spans 16 amino acids. V lost 6 bases to trimming and J lost 6 bases; unmatched junction nucleotides: 14. The CDR3 DNA sequence: TGTGCCAGCAGCCCATGGGCCCGGACAGGCCCTCAGCCCCAGCATTTT. This gives the protein CASSPWARTGPQPQHF.

V and J are TRBV29-1 and TRBJ2-2, with D possibly TRBD2 on 6 matching bases. Deletions cut 4 bases from V and 3 bases from J, with 9 bases between. This CDR3 contains 13 residues. Germline V gene data show CDR1 as SQVTM and CDR2 as ANQGSEA. CDR3 bases: TGCAGCGTTGTGGAGGGAGACACCGGGGAGCTGTTTTTT. This encodes CSVVEGDTGELFF.

The chain is built from TRBV5-1 and TRBJ2-3; 11 nucleotides align to TRBD2. The CDR3 contains 18 residues. Germline values: CDR1 SGHRS, CDR2 YFSETQ. Losses at the gene ends were 4 bases for V and 0 bases for J; bases not matched to a gene: 10. The CDR3 region has the DNA TGCGCCAGCAGCAACCCGGGACTAGCGGTTCCTAGCACAGATACGCAGTATTTT. Translation: CASSNPGLAVPSTDTQYF.

The CDR3 loop reads CASTTGSSEKLFF. The CDR3 DNA is TGTGCCAGCACGACAGGGAGTTCTGAAAAACTGTTTTTT. V gene TRBV25-1 combines with J gene TRBJ1-4; 7 bases fit TRBD1. The germline V gene has CDR1 MGHDK and CDR2 SYGVNS. V shed 7 bases, J shed 7 bases, and the junction held 6 bases outside the gene matches. CDR3 length: 13 residues.

The chain is built from TRBV5-4 and TRBJ2-1; D is unresolved. The ends were cut back, 4 bases at V and 5 bases at J, with 13 bases in the middle. CDR1 SGHNT and CDR2 YYREEE come from the germline V gene (reference sequence). This CDR3 has 14 amino acids. The CDR3 region is CASSLQFYHNEQFF. CDR3 DNA sequence: TGTGCCAGCAGCCTACAGTTCTACCACAATGAGCAGTTCTTC.

V usage is TRBV27 and J usage is TRBJ2-7; tentative D call: TRBD2 (6 bases). The CDR3 sequence is 15 residues long. Germline lookup yields CDR1 MNHEY and CDR2 SMNVEV (reference sequence). Trimming removed 6 bases at V and 5 bases at J, with 20 bases between. CDR3 coding DNA: TGTGCCAGCAGCCCCGGGACTTCCGGACGGGACGAGCAGTACTTC. Its protein is CASSPGTSGRDEQYF.

The V gene is TRBV6-1, the J gene TRBJ1-4; unclear D gene. This CDR3 has 15 amino acids. Germline assignment: CDR1 MNHNS and CDR2 SASEGT. V dropped 10 bases and J dropped 7 bases, with 22 bases sitting between them. The CDR3 here is CATSDWEDSFEKLFF. CDR3 in DNA: TGTGCCACCTCGGACTGGGAGGACTCTTTTGAAAAACTGTTTTTT.

This chain connects TRBV12-3 or TRBV12-4 to TRBJ2-6; tentatively, D is TRBD1 or TRBD2 (6 bases each). The CDR3 loop spans 15 amino acids. Trimming left V 3 bases short and J 3 bases short, with 9 bases between. The CDR3 protein is CASSLEGVGANVLTF. The CDR3 nucleotides read TGTGCCAGCAGTTTGGAGGGGGTTGGGGCCAACGTCCTGACTTTC.

This chain links TRBV5-1 with TRBJ2-1; D unclear. Trimming took 5 bases from V and 7 from J, leaving 31 bases between them. Germline CDR1 reads SGHRS; CDR2 reads YFSETQ. CDR3 length: 19 amino acids. CDR3 sequence (DNA): TGCGCCAGCAGGATAATGGGCAGGAGTAAGACCCCGTTTAGGAATGAGCAGTTCTTC. Translation: CASRIMGRSKTPFRNEQFF.

V is TRBV12-3 or TRBV12-4 and J is TRBJ2-3, with a possible D match to TRBD2 (6 bases). The V gene lost 6 bases and the J gene lost 2 bases, with 18 bases spanning the gap. This CDR3 has 16 amino acids. CDR3 sequence: CASSPVMGGYTDTQYF. In DNA, the CDR3 is TGTGCCAGCAGCCCGGTTATGGGGGGTTACACAGATACGCAGTATTTT.

This clonotype was seen a single time. The rearrangement joins TRBV6-6 to TRBJ2-1; 8 positions match TRBD1. Germline V gene sequence: CDR1 MNHNY, CDR2 SVGAGI (reference sequence). The V segment lost 6 bases and the J segment 7 bases; nucleotides outside the gene matches: 8. The CDR3 length is 14 residues. CDR3 loop: CASRDRARLNEQFF. Here the CDR3 DNA reads TGTGCCAGCAGGGACAGGGCGCGATTAAATGAGCAGTTCTTC.

The V call is TRBV5-1, the J call TRBJ2-6; a possible D gene is TRBD2 (7 bases). Germline CDR1 SGHRS, CDR2 YFSETQ. The V end lost 5 bases, the J end lost 0 bases, and 15 bases lay between the germline ends. The CDR3 runs 17 residues. The CDR3 loop reads CASRRERGGSGANVLTF. CDR3 nucleotides: TGCGCCAGCAGACGAGAGAGGGGGGGCTCTGGGGCCAACGTCCTGACTTTC.

The gene calls are TRBV5-5 and TRBJ1-5; D is ambiguous. V was clipped by 0 bases and J by 0 bases, with 10 bases between them. The CDR3 has 16 amino acids. CDR1 is SGHKS and CDR2 is YYEKEE in the germline V gene (reference sequence). The CDR3 DNA sequence: TGTGCCAGCAGCTTGGAGGGCAGATATAGCAATCAGCCCCAGCATTTT. Translated: CASSLEGRYSNQPQHF.

This clonotype was seen only a few times. The chain combines TRBV19 with TRBJ2-3; D remains ambiguous. The CDR3 contains 13 residues. Germline assignment: CDR1 LNHDA and CDR2 SQIVND (reference sequence). V was clipped by 7 bases and J by 2 bases, with 10 bases between them. The CDR3 DNA is TGTGCCAGTAAGGTGTTTGCCACAGATACGCAGTATTTT. Amino acid sequence: CASKVFATDTQYF.

The table lists this clonotype with a few counts. This chain uses TRBV4-1 with TRBJ1-4; no clear D. The length of the CDR3 is 14 residues. The V gene lost 1 base and the J gene lost 1 base, with 4 bases spanning the gap. Germline CDR1 MGHRA, CDR2 YSYEKL. CDR3 sequence (DNA): TGCGCCAGCAGCCAAGTTGGAACTAATGAAAAACTGTTTTTT. Translating gives CASSQVGTNEKLFF.

This clonotype was detected a few times. J is TRBJ2-2 and V is TRBV11-3, with D possibly TRBD1 on 7 matching bases. Germline CDR1 SGHNT, CDR2 YENEEA. Trimming took off 2 bases at V and 4 bases at J, with 20 bases between the two ends. The CDR3 consists of 18 residues. CDR3 sequence: CASSLSVGSGGTTGELFF. CDR3 sequence (DNA): TGTGCCAGCAGCTTAAGCGTTGGGTCAGGGGGGACCACCGGGGAGCTGTTTTTT.

Many counts were recorded for this clonotype. This chain connects TRBV7-6 to TRBJ1-1, with D possibly TRBD1 on 6 matching bases. V was cut by 1 base and J by 4 bases, with 7 bases left in between. The CDR3 sequence is 13 residues long. CDR1 is SGHVS, CDR2 FNYEAQ, per germline. CDR3 region: CASSLEGGTEAFF. The CDR3 DNA sequence: TGTGCCAGCAGCTTAGAAGGGGGCACTGAAGCTTTCTTT.

The chain couples TRBV7-6 to TRBJ2-1; TRBD1 agrees at 9 bases. Germline trimming cut 5 bases from V and 2 bases from J; bases unmatched to any gene: 16. The CDR3 consists of 19 residues. The germline V gene has CDR1 SGHVS and CDR2 FNYEAQ. CDR3 protein: CASSLSPVSRDRAYNEQFF. The CDR3 DNA is TGTGCCAGCAGCCTCAGCCCGGTATCCCGGGACAGGGCCTACAATGAGCAGTTCTTC.

This rearrangement joins TRBV10-3 to TRBJ2-3, with 15 bases that match TRBD2. J was trimmed by 4 bases and V by 6 bases; bases with no gene match: 5. CDR3 length: 16 amino acids. Germline loops: CDR1 ENHRY, CDR2 SYGVKD. CDR3: CAIREGLAGGSDTQYF. CDR3 nucleotide sequence: TGTGCCATCAGGGAAGGACTAGCGGGGGGGTCAGATACGCAGTATTTT.

This clonotype has only a few counts. The chain uses TRBV6-1 and TRBJ2-3; D might be TRBD2 (6 bases). The CDR3 loop spans 14 amino acids. Trimming pared 7 bases from V and 0 bases from J, leaving 11 bases between. CDR1 is MNHNS and CDR2 is SASEGT in the germline V gene. CDR3 DNA sequence: TGTGCCAGCAACTCACGGGGGAGCACAGATACGCAGTATTTT. This sequence encodes CASNSRGSTDTQYF.

The V gene is TRBV11-2, the J gene TRBJ1-1; maybe TRBD1 (6 bases). The CDR3 length is 15 residues. The ends were cut back, 5 bases at V and 1 base at J, with 14 bases in the middle. CDR1 and CDR2 (germline): SGHAT, FQNNGV. The CDR3 loop is CASSISYRENTEAFF. The CDR3 region has the DNA TGTGCCAGCAGCATCTCATACAGGGAGAACACTGAAGCTTTCTTT.

About this clonotype itself: The junction departs from the called germline gene at one end, perhaps through a read error. Here the CDR3 reads CANSPYPGLPDNEQFF. The CDR3 nucleotides are TGCGCCAACAGCCCTTACCCGGGACTACCAGACAATGAGCAGTTCTTC. The V call is TRBV5-1, the J call TRBJ2-1, with 7 bases fitting TRBD2. The CDR3 runs to 16 residues. CDR1 SGHRS and CDR2 YFSETQ come from the germline V gene.

The chain combines TRBV11-2 with TRBJ1-4; maybe TRBD1 (5 bases). This CDR3 spans 13 amino acids. From germline, CDR1 is SGHAT and CDR2 FQNNGV. Trimming took 5 bases from V and 8 from J, leaving 12 bases between them. Here the CDR3 DNA reads TGTGCCAGCAGCCTCAGGGTTTACGAAAAACTGTTTTTT. Protein product: CASSLRVYEKLFF.

This clonotype showed up many times. The J gene is TRBJ2-5, the V gene TRBV7-2; TRBD1 is a possible D gene (5 bases). The CDR3 totals 14 residues. Trimming removed 4 bases at V and 2 bases at J, with 11 bases between. The germline V gene has CDR1 SGHTA and CDR2 FQGNSA. CDR3 sequence reads: CASSSYRQQETQYF. The CDR3 bases are TGTGCCAGCAGCTCTTACAGGCAGCAAGAGACCCAGTACTTC.

This clonotype appeared many times. The rearrangement uses TRBV20-1 and TRBJ1-4; D not certain. V shed 2 bases and J shed 1 base, with 11 bases lying between them. From germline, CDR1 is DFQATT and CDR2 SNEGSKA (reference sequence). The CDR3 runs 15 residues. CDR3 bases: TGCAGTGCTAGAACCTTAGGTCAAACTAATGAAAAACTGTTTTTT. Protein product: CSARTLGQTNEKLFF.